These 16 T cell receptor beta chains came from one sample sequenced in a study of cytotoxic CD8 clonotypes in ibrutinib-treated CLL. Repertoires were generated with immunoSEQ multiplex PCR, while TCRdb's copy carries only in-frame clones and drops some. This table has more than 200,000 clones, 60% to 80% appearing once. Sequenced material: PBMCs, taken after 12 months of ibrutinib treatment. The receptor source for this set is a human donor with chronic lymphocytic leukemia.

The chain has TRBV10-3 and TRBJ1-2, with 8 bases fitting TRBD1. CDR1 is ENHRY and CDR2 is SYGVKD in the germline V gene. This CDR3 comprises 15 residues. V gave up 8 bases and J gave up 3 bases; unmatched junction bases: 11. The CDR3 sequence is CAIRGGTDRDYGYTF. CDR3 sequence (DNA): TGTGCCATCCGGGGGGGGACGGACAGGGACTATGGCTACACCTTC.

The chain has TRBV4-3 and TRBJ1-2; D perhaps matches TRBD1 (6 bases). V lost 4 bases and J lost 8, with 17 bases in between. This CDR3 has 14 amino acids. The germline CDR1 and CDR2 sequences are LGHNA and YSLEER. The CDR3 sequence is CASSPTTGRGGYTF. CDR3 nucleotide sequence: TGCGCCAGCAGCCCAACTACTGGAAGGGGGGGCTACACCTTC.

This clone has only one observation. A read error is likely, as this CDR3 ends without the conserved phenylalanine or tryptophan. The genes are TRBV11-2 and TRBJ2-7; no definite D call. Germline-derived CDR1 and CDR2 are SGHAT and FQNNGV. With 0 bases removed from V and 7 bases from J, the gap between germline ends came to 7 bases. The CDR3 is 12 amino acids. CDR3: CASSLDMGEQYL. The CDR3 nucleotides read TGTGCCAGCAGCTTAGACATGGGGGAGCAGTACCTC.

The chain joins TRBV15 to TRBJ2-7; tentative D call: TRBD1 (5 bases). V was trimmed by 2 bases and J by 0 bases, leaving 8 bases between them. Germline assignment: CDR1 LNHNV and CDR2 YYDKDF (reference sequence). This CDR3 is built from 14 residues. CDR3 nucleotides: TGTGCCACCAGCAGAAAACAGGCCTCCTACGAGCAGTACTTC. This gives the protein CATSRKQASYEQYF.

The gene calls are TRBV28 and TRBJ2-1, with D unclear. This CDR3 has 12 residues. Germline CDR1 reads MDHEN; CDR2 reads SYDVKM. Deletions cut 6 bases from V and 4 bases from J, with 7 bases between. The CDR3 loop is CASRGNYNEQFF. DNA for the CDR3: TGTGCCAGCAGGGGGAATTACAATGAGCAGTTCTTC.

The J gene is TRBJ2-1, the V gene TRBV11-2, with D possibly matching TRBD1 (6 bases). Germline V CDR1 and CDR2: SGHAT, FQNNGV. The CDR3 has 16 amino acids. With 0 bases removed from V and 0 bases from J, the gap between germline ends came to 9 bases. In nucleotides, the CDR3 is TGTGCCAGCAGCTTAGATAGGGGGTTCTCCTACAATGAGCAGTTCTTC. This encodes CASSLDRGFSYNEQFF.

This clone was detected once. This CDR3 is CSAVGGQNTEAFF. The CDR3 nucleotides are TGCAGCGCCGTCGGGGGCCAGAACACTGAAGCTTTCTTT. The chain recombines TRBV29-1 with TRBJ1-1; possible D gene TRBD1, 6 bases. The CDR3 sequence is 13 residues long. Germline-derived CDR1 and CDR2 are SQVTM and ANQGSEA. V lost 7 bases and J lost 1, with 13 bases in between.

The chain employs TRBV25-1 and TRBJ2-2; D unresolved. Germline assignment: CDR1 MGHDK and CDR2 SYGVNS. The CDR3 is made up of 14 amino acids. V was trimmed by 5 bases and J by 1 base, leaving 8 bases between them. CDR3 sequence reads: CASSLGLNTGELFF. The CDR3 DNA reads TGTGCCAGCAGTCTAGGTTTGAACACCGGGGAGCTGTTTTTT.

This clone was counted once. V is TRBV14 and J is TRBJ2-3; 9 bases agree with TRBD1. The CDR3 extends over 15 amino acids. Germline values: CDR1 SGHDN, CDR2 FVKESK. V lost 5 bases, J lost 8 bases, and 11 bases stayed unmatched. In DNA form, the CDR3 reads TGTGCCAGCAGCGGTCGGGACAGGGCCAAAGGTACGCAGTATTTT. Protein sequence: CASSGRDRAKGTQYF.

The V gene is TRBV14, the J gene TRBJ1-2; maybe TRBD1 (6 bases). Germline-derived CDR1 and CDR2 are SGHDN and FVKESK. The CDR3 is 14 residues long. Trimming shortened V by 6 bases and J by 7 bases, and 18 bases separated the two germline ends. CDR3 coding DNA: TGTGCCAGCAGAAAACAGGGAGATGGGGCTGGCTACACCTTC. It encodes CASRKQGDGAGYTF.

This chain joins TRBV7-9 and TRBJ1-2; 8 bases agree with TRBD1. The junction had 7 bases not matched to a gene; V was cut back by 3 bases and J by 4 bases. Germline V gene data show CDR1 as SEHNR and CDR2 as FQNEAQ (reference sequence). The CDR3 is made up of 15 amino acids. CDR3 amino acids: CASSFDRGPLYGYTF. The CDR3 nucleotides read TGTGCCAGCAGCTTCGACAGGGGCCCCCTCTATGGCTACACCTTC.

The V and J genes are TRBV9 and TRBJ2-2; D is possibly TRBD1 (6 bases). CDR1 is SGDLS, CDR2 YYNGEE, per germline. CDR3 length: 15 amino acids. Trimming stripped 0 bases from V and 7 bases from J, with 13 bases between. CDR3 in amino acids: CASSVVDSLVGELFF. The CDR3 coding sequence is TGTGCCAGCAGCGTAGTGGACAGCCTTGTCGGGGAGCTGTTTTTT. Full variable domain (missing parts from reference TRBV9 and TRBJ2-2): DSGVTQTPKHLITATGQRVTLRCSPRSGDLSVYWYQQSLDQGLQFLIQYYNGEERAKGNILERFSAQQFPDLHSELNLSSLELGDSALYFCASSVVDSLVGELFFGEGSRLTVL.

The J gene is TRBJ2-1, the V gene TRBV5-1; 10 positions match TRBD2. Unmatched junction bases numbered 5, after V lost 4 bases and J lost 7 bases. This CDR3 has 14 amino acids. From germline, CDR1 is SGHRS and CDR2 YFSETQ. The CDR3 reads CASSSGGASNEQFF. The CDR3 nucleotides read TGCGCCAGCAGCAGCGGGGGGGCCTCAAATGAGCAGTTCTTC.

This clone was seen only a few times. The chain joins TRBV7-3 to TRBJ2-5, with D hard to call. With 5 bases removed from V and 2 bases from J, the gap between germline ends came to 9 bases. Germline V gene sequence: CDR1 SGHTA, CDR2 FQGTGA. CDR3 size: 13 residues. The CDR3 region has the DNA TGTGCCAGCAGCAGGGCCTTTCAAGAGACCCAGTACTTC. This codes for CASSRAFQETQYF.

V is TRBV4-3 and J is TRBJ2-7; 8 bases line up with TRBD1. Germline V lookup: CDR1 LGHNA, CDR2 YSLEER. The V segment lost 1 base and the J segment 0 bases; nucleotides outside the gene matches: 2. The CDR3 length is 15 residues. CDR3: CASSQVQGASYEQYF. Here the CDR3 DNA reads TGCGCCAGCAGCCAAGTTCAGGGGGCCTCCTACGAGCAGTACTTC.

This chain links TRBV5-1 with TRBJ1-2; TRBD1 matches at 7 bases. CDR1 and CDR2 from the germline V gene are SGHRS and YFSETQ. The CDR3 totals 14 residues. J gave up 4 bases and V 4 bases, and 7 bases lay outside the gene matches. The CDR3 sequence: CASSTGQALYGYTF. Written as DNA, the CDR3 is TGCGCCAGCAGCACAGGACAGGCCCTCTATGGCTACACCTTC. The full variable domain, completed using reference TRBV5-1 and TRBJ1-2, is KAGVTQTPRYLIKTRGQQVTLSCSPISGHRSVSWYQQTPGQGLQFLFEYFSETQRNKGNFPGRFSGRQFSNSRSEMNVSTLELGDSALYLCASSTGQALYGYTFGSGTRLTVV.